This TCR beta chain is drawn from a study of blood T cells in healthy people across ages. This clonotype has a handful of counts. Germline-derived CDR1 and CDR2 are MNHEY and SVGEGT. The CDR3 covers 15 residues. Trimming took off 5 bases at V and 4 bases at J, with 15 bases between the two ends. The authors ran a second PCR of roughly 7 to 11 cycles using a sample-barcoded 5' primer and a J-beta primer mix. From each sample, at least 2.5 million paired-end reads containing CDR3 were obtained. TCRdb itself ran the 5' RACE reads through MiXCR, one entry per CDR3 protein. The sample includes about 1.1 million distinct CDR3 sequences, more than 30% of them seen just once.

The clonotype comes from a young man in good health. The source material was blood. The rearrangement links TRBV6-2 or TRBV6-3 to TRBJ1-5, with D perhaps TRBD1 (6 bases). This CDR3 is CASSRTDFGNQPQHF. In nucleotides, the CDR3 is TGTGCCAGCAGTCGGACAGACTTTGGGAATCAGCCCCAGCATTTT.